The entry below gives a single TCR beta chain sequence along with its context. Its specific antigen is unknown. Base qualities are not at hand, and no much larger clone is one base apart. The sample comes from a study of cytomegalovirus exposure and HLA in healthy donors (dated by TCRdb to 2017 to 2019). With respect to the entire study: The roughly 650 repertoires of the first cohort and the 95 to 150 validation repertoires were produced on the same platform, according to a later analysis. The study aimed to test whether cataloging public T cell receptors could reveal signatures of past pathogen exposure. Along with the roughly 700-subject first cohort, a separate validation cohort of over a hundred different subjects was used. High-throughput TCR immunosequencing, statistical association of individual TCRs with disease status, and machine learning were combined to predict cytomegalovirus infection status. What the work shows at the level of the full study, not this receptor alone: Most TCR sequences were seen in very few donors, while some public TCRs were found in many individuals. According to the authors, the approach could potentially be generalized to other disease states and immunological phenotypes. A later analysis lacked HLA typing for the validation cohort, so it scored co-occurrence in that cohort across all 120 or so repertoires. Subsequent analysis determined that TCRs grouped into clusters in the first cohort also showed a tendency toward co-occurrence across the roughly 120 validation repertoires, and approximately 93% of cluster scores exceeded 0. A few of the identified cytomegalovirus-associated TCR beta chains were confirmed in vitro to be specific for cytomegalovirus antigens. The classifier was reported to diagnose cytomegalovirus status with high specificity and sensitivity in both the original and validation cohorts. In the study, about 150 TCR beta chains were listed as associated with cytomegalovirus.

The donors were included in the validation cohort of 120 subjects, a group kept apart from the roughly 670-subject first cohort. The library was obtained by the immunoSEQ multiplex PCR assay. Concerning the study's data processing: A statistical classification framework was built for diagnosing cytomegalovirus status from the catalog of TCR beta chain sequences. Sourced from immuneACCESS, this table was stored by TCRdb with only in-frame sequences that have V and J called. A share of the clones is absent; for the studies checked, an unresolved V gene accounts for under half, and the remainder has no known explanation. The V and J calls and clone size were taken over from that table, and D and trimming were inferred from the DNA. Across this sample there are about 330,000 clones, with about nine tenths seen only once. The ten largest clones add up to over 0.8% of the sample. Sample: PBMCs. The sequence was collected from a woman under 30 in good health and CMV-seronegative.

The DNA sequence is TGTGCCAGTAGGGGGACAGAGAAAAACATTCAGTACTTC. This yields the protein CASRGTEKNIQYF. Rearrangement joined TRBV19 to TRBJ2-4; TRBD1 agrees with 7 junctional bases. The germline V end is reduced by 6 bases and the J end by 4 bases; junction bases left unmatched: 3. CDR1 and CDR2 (LNHDA, SQIVND) derive from the germline V gene (reference sequence). Counted from cysteine to phenylalanine, this CDR3 has 13 amino acids. Just the 39-base CDR3 DNA is kept, in frame starting at base 1.